The text below deals with one TCR beta chain. Antigen unknown. This record belongs to a study of cytomegalovirus exposure and HLA in healthy donors. Assay: immunoSEQ multiplex PCR; the TCRdb copy retains only in-frame clones and omits some. The data show approximately 82,000 clones, roughly 94% seen once. The CDR3 runs 14 residues. Germline-derived CDR1 and CDR2 are MDHEN and SYDVKM. V lost 3 bases to trimming and J lost 3 bases, with 10 bases between them. Study-wide findings and caveats: Under in vitro conditions, a few CMV-associated chains were confirmed as specific for CMV antigens. In the 95 to 150 validation repertoires, about 94% of cluster scores exceeded 0, per a later analysis. The listing of 150 to 200 TCR beta chains classed them as cytomegalovirus-associated.

The chain carries TRBV28 and TRBJ2-3, with D maybe TRBD2 (7 bases). The TCR sequence derives from a woman under 30 in good health and CMV-seronegative. Sequenced material: PBMCs. The CDR3 protein is CASSFRGGTDTQYF. In DNA form, the CDR3 reads TGTGCCAGCAGTTTTAGGGGGGGAACAGATACGCAGTATTTT.